This T cell receptor (beta chain) was obtained from a study of beta chain features in type 1 diabetes. The study, taken as a whole, reports: Amplification by PCR could prefer shorter templates, with the same effect in patients and controls.

The CDR3 runs 15 residues. V was clipped by 4 bases and J by 2 bases; unmatched bases: 2. From germline, CDR1 is LGHNA and CDR2 YSLEER. On this clone: Its cognate antigen is unknown.

The entirety of the isolated RNA underwent reverse transcription, so expressed TCRB transcripts were sequenced. The method was immunoSEQ multiplex PCR; TCRdb's version includes in-frame clones alone and lacks a portion of them. Of fewer than 150,000 clones listed, less than 9% are singletons. The receptor comes from a woman in her 30s in good health. The chain employs TRBV4-3 and TRBJ2-2, with 9 bases matching TRBD2. The specimen sequenced was central memory CD4+ T cells from blood. CDR3 region: CASSPAGGNTGELFF. CDR3 nucleotide sequence: TGCGCCAGCAGCCCAGCGGGAGGCAACACCGGGGAGCTGTTTTTT.